This paragraph reports one T cell receptor (beta chain). Sequencing used immunoSEQ multiplex PCR; TCRdb keeps in-frame clones, though not all of them. The table shows approximately 300,000 clones, with roughly 90% occurring only once. CDR1 is MNHEY and CDR2 is SVGAGI in the germline V gene. Trimming left V 6 bases short and J 2 bases short, with 11 bases between. The CDR3 length is 14 residues. This sample was taken from a study of blood T cell repertoires in COVID-19. The specimen sequenced was peripheral blood. The source is a woman aged 25 to 39 with COVID-19, enrolled during active disease. The chain links TRBV6-5 to TRBJ2-1, with TRBD2 as a possible D gene (5 bases). Written as DNA, the CDR3 is TGTGCCAGCAGCCCCGGGGTACCCTACAATGAGCAGTTCTTC. Amino acids: CASSPGVPYNEQFF.